There are many counts of the clone carrying this T cell receptor beta chain. Its antigen is still unknown. This sample is drawn from a study of CD8 T cells in ankylosing spondylitis. Study-wide results and caveats: A motif in TCR beta, a set of under 10 highly homologous variants, appeared characteristic of ankylosing spondylitis blood.

With V trimmed by 4 bases and J by 4 bases, 7 bases remained unmatched. The CDR3 runs to 16 residues. The V gene's germline CDR1 is SGHAT and CDR2 FQNNGV. Construction of TCR beta libraries was performed using quantitative 5'-RACE with molecular barcodes. TCRdb re-analysed the 5' RACE reads in MiXCR, keeping a single row per CDR3 protein. This table has around 180,000 distinct CDR3 sequences, around a sixth appearing once. This rearrangement joins TRBV11-2 to TRBJ2-1; 10 bases agree with TRBD2. Sequencing was carried out using blood, either unsorted or a sorted T cell fraction (not recorded which). This TCR was sampled from a male donor between 5 and 29 years old with ankylosing spondylitis or in good health (not recorded which). This CDR3 reads CASSSKLAGTYNEQFF. DNA for the CDR3: TGTGCCAGCAGCTCAAAACTAGCGGGGACGTACAATGAGCAGTTCTTC.